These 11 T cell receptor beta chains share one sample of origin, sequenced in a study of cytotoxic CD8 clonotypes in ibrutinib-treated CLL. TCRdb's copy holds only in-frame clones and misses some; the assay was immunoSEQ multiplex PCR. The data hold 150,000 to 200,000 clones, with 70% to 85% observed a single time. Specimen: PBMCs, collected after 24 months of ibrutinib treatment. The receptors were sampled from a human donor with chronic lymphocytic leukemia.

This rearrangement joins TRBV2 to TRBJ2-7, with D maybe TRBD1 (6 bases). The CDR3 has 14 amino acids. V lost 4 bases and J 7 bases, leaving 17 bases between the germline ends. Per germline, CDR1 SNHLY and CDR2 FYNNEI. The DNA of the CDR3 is TGTGCCAGCAGTGGGGGGCGAGGAACCGGGGAGCAGTACTTC. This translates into CASSGGRGTGEQYF.

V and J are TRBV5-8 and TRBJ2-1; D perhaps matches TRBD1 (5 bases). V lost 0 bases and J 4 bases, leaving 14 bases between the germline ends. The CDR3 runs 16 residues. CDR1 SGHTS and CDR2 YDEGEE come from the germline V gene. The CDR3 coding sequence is TGTGCCAGCAGCTTGGCTATCAGGGCTACGTACAATGAGCAGTTCTTC. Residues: CASSLAIRATYNEQFF.

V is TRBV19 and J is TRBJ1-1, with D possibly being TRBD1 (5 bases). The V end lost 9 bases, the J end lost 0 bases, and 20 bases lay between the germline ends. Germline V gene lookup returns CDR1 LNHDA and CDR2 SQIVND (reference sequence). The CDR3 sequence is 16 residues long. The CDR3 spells CASEGRHQAMNTEAFF. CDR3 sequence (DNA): TGTGCCAGCGAGGGACGGCATCAAGCTATGAACACTGAAGCTTTCTTT. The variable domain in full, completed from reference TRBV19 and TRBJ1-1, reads DGGITQSPKYLFRKEGQNVTLSCEQNLNHDAMYWYRQDPGQGLRLIYYSQIVNDFQKGDIAEGYSVSREKKESFPLTVTSAQKNPTAFYLCASEGRHQAMNTEAFFGQGTRLTVV.

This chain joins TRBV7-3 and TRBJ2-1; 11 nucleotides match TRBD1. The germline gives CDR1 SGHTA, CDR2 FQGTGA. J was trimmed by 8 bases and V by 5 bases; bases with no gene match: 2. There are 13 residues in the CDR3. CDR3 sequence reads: CASSPDRGHEQFF. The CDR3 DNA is TGTGCCAGCAGCCCGGACAGGGGGCATGAGCAGTTCTTC.

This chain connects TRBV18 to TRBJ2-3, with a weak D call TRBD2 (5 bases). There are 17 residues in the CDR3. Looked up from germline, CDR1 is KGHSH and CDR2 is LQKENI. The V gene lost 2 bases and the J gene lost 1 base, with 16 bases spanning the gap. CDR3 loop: CASSPVPPGSGTDTQYF. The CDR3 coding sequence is TGTGCCAGCTCACCAGTCCCTCCGGGGTCAGGCACAGATACGCAGTATTTT.

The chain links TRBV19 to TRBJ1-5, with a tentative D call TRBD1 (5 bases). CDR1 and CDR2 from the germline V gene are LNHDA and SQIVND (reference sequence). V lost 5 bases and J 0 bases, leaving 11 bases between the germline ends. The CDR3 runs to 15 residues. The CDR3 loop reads CASSGGDYSNQPQHF. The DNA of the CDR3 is TGTGCCAGTAGTGGCGGGGACTATAGCAATCAGCCCCAGCATTTT.

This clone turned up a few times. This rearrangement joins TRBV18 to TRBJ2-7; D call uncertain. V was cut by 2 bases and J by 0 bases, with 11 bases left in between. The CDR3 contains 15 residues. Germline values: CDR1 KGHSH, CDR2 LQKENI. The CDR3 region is CASSPGTGPSYEQYF. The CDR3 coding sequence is TGTGCCAGCTCACCAGGAACCGGGCCCTCCTACGAGCAGTACTTC. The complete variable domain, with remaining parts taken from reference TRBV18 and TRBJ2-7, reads NAGVMQNPRHLVRRRGQEARLRCSPMKGHSHVYWYRQLPEEGLKFMVYLQKENIIDESGMPKERFSAEFPKEGPSILRIQQVVRGDSAAYFCASSPGTGPSYEQYFGPGTRLTVT.

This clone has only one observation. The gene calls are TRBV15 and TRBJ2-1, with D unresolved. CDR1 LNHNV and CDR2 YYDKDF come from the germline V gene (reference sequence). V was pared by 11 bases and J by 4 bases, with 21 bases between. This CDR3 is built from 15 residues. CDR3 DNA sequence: TGTGCCGACCCTGGAGAGGCGACCTATTACAATGAGCAGTTCTTC. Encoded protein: CADPGEATYYNEQFF.

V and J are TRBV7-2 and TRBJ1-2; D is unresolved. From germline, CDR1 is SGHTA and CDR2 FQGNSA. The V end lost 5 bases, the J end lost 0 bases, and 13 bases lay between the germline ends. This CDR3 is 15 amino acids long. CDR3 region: CASSRTWATNYGYTF. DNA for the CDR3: TGTGCCAGCAGCCGTACTTGGGCAACTAACTATGGCTACACCTTC.

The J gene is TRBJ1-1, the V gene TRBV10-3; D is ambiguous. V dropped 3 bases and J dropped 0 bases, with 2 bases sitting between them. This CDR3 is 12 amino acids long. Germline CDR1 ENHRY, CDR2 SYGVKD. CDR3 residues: CAISDLNTEAFF. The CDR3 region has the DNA TGTGCCATCAGTGATTTGAACACTGAAGCTTTCTTT.

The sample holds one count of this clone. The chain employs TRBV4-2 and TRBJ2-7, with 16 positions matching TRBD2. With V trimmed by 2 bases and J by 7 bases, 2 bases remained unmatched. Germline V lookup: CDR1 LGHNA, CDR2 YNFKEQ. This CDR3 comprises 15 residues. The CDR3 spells CASSQLGLAGGEQYF. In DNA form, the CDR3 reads TGTGCCAGCAGCCAACTGGGACTAGCGGGGGGGGAGCAGTACTTC.